The subject of this entry is one T cell receptor (beta chain). Its antigen is as yet unknown. V lost 2 bases, J lost 6 bases, and 16 bases stayed unmatched. This CDR3 has 18 residues. CDR1 MDHEN and CDR2 SYDVKM come from the germline V gene. The data were taken from a study of T-cell reconstitution after alpha-beta-depleted transplantation in children. Study-level points and caveats: By one year post-transplant, T-cell counts and diversity largely arose from T cells that were newly produced. The study reportedly traced alpha-beta T cells about two months after transplant to several hundred expanded graft clones. In some patients, recipient T cells and intrathymic progenitors surviving conditioning explained high day-60 diversity.

The library targeted TCRbeta and was prepared with unique molecular identifiers. One entry per CDR3 protein results from TCRdb running MiXCR on the PCR reads. The table lists more than 500,000 distinct CDR3 sequences, 10% to 12% of them singletons. The TCR was taken from a female patient aged 2-9 years who had a stem cell transplant for aplastic anemia, so the T cells may come from the graft donor. The specimen comprised PBMCs, mostly from graft donor cells, sampled 180 days after TCRalphabeta/CD19-depleted stem cell transplant. The chain links TRBV28 to TRBJ1-5; 7 nucleotides agree with TRBD1. CDR3 residues: CASSLRPKSNRGGQPQHF. The CDR3 nucleotides read TGTGCCAGCAGTTTACGCCCGAAATCAAACAGGGGAGGTCAGCCCCAGCATTTT.